This TCR beta chain was identified during a study of blood T cell repertoires in COVID-19 (dated by TCRdb to about 2020). In terms of the full investigation: Samples covering the acute and convalescent phases of COVID-19 were provided by collaborators in the United States, Italy and Spain. Subjects who had been exposed to COVID-19, were actively infected with it, or had recovered from it provided the deeply sampled blood TCRbeta repertoires that made up the dataset. Where available, HLA class I and class II types were obtained from metadata supplied by the sample provider rather than from assay-based typing. A de-identified subject ID, COVID-19 status, age in years and sex were almost always included in the sample metadata. The repertoires were released in a freely available public database meant as a resource for research on the immune response to SARS-CoV-2. The material from the prospective study consisted of cDNA or gDNA derived from T cells, B-cell-depleted T cells, or PBMCs. The samples were drawn from the first 160 participants of the ongoing ImmuneRACE study and from some 1,300 subjects provided by 6 global collaborators. The research as a whole found: The quantity of clinical and demographic metadata differed by source and by participant and was supplied without curation.

The collaborating institutions used their own protocols to collect whole blood in K2EDTA tubes. Collaborator samples were shipped for TCRbeta analysis as frozen whole blood, isolated PBMCs, or DNA extracted from either sample type. The immunoSEQ Assay, a bias-controlled multiplex PCR, was used to amplify TCRbeta CDR3 regions from genomic DNA. As for how the authors treated the data: The number of nucleated cells in each sample was estimated by amplification of reference gene primers within the assay. To quantify the absolute abundance of each unique TCRbeta CDR3 rearrangement, sequence reads were collapsed and filtered. For each sample, productive Simpson clonality was calculated as the square root of Simpson's diversity index across productive rearrangements. The table was pulled from immuneACCESS by TCRdb, which kept in-frame rearrangements only. Such tables lose some clones; where checked, under half of the loss comes from unresolved V genes, and the rest has no known cause. The DNA gave D and trimming, while V, J and clone size come from that table. The sample yields about 160,000 clones; around nine tenths were counted once. Approximately 0.48% of the sample is taken by the ten largest.

At the junction V is shortened by 0 bases and J by 7 bases, with 10 bases in between. According to the germline V gene (reference sequence), CDR1 reads SEHNR and CDR2 reads FQNEAQ. The CDR3 measures 15 amino acids from cysteine to phenylalanine. Kept here is only the CDR3 DNA, which spans 45 bases and is read in frame from base 1. Points on this clone: No cognate antigen has been identified for it. No per-base quality is available; no much larger clone lies one base away.

The clonotype comes from a man aged 45-65 years with acute or convalescent COVID-19. The chain is assembled from TRBV7-9 and TRBJ1-6; possibly the D gene is TRBD1, per 6 matching bases. The specimen sequenced was peripheral blood. The CDR3 reads as follows: CASSLARGGNSPLHF. The DNA sequence is as follows: TGTGCCAGCAGCTTAGCCAGGGGAGGGAATTCACCCCTCCACTTT.